This T cell receptor (beta chain) was sequenced during a study of monozygotic twins with inflammatory bowel disease (dated 2019 in TCRdb). At the level of the whole study: In total, approximately 28 monozygotic twin pairs made up the full study: 19 Danish pairs, all IBD-discordant, plus nine German pairs, of which four were IBD-concordant and five were IBD-discordant. The search for disease-associated traits relied mainly on comparing, within discordant pairs, IBD patients with their genetically identical healthy co-twins. Each individual had, on average, about 151 000 unique TCRalpha sequences and 181 000 unique TCRbeta sequences available for analysis.

Libraries were made using 5' RACE. Preparation of each TCR library used around 3.5 ug of total RNA. For each sample, cDNA synthesis with SMARTScribe reverse transcriptase was split into eight separate reactions. During cDNA synthesis, unique molecular identifiers containing a 6-nucleotide sample barcode were introduced by template switching. Two nested PCRs of about 15 and 9 cycles amplified the TCRalpha and TCRbeta cDNA, and bead purification followed each PCR. Before amplification, the cDNA was both treated with uracil DNA-glycosylase and purified with the QIAquick PCR purification kit. The second PCR added Illumina TruSeq-compatible adapters along with sample-specific barcodes. TapeStation and Qubit were used to check library quality and concentration, and 4.5 to 5 ng of each library was pooled. The pooled libraries were sequenced with 2 x 100 bp reads and custom sequencing primers on an Illumina HiSeq2500 single-index Rapid Run. The study's own analysis went as follows. PCR and sequencing errors were corrected by UMI-based consensus assembly using MiGEC version 1.2.6. MiXCR version 2.1.1 handled V(D)J alignment, clonotype assembly and CDR3 extraction. To normalise gene usage, clonotype sharing and MAIT/NKT TCR abundance, the top 1000, 10 000 and 20 000 clonotypes in each sample were analysed. After downsampling to 27 000 UMIs, diversity was calculated as the inverse Simpson index using the vegan R package. Statistical testing used paired Mann-Whitney U tests on the discordant twin pairs and applied Benjamini-Hochberg correction for multiple testing. TCRdb reprocessed the sequencing reads and holds a single record per CDR3 protein sequence, with no DNA. In this record, the V and J calls reflect TCRdb's handling and not the investigators' own analysis. The record for this sample contains over 350,000 distinct CDR3 sequences. 2.5% to 3% of the sample rests with the top ten.

From each donor, an approximately 2.3 ml peripheral blood sample was drawn into PAXgene tubes and stored at -80 degrees C. Total RNA was isolated from whole blood with the PAXgene blood miRNA kit on an automated QIAcube, without T cell sorting. Peripheral blood from monozygotic twin pairs who were concordant or discordant for inflammatory bowel disease underwent deep TCRalpha and TCRbeta repertoire profiling using unique molecular barcoding. Smoking habits were recorded for all twin pairs, and individuals were classified as current, former or never smokers. What the work shows at the level of the full study, not this receptor alone: Compared with healthy twins, IBD patients shared fewer clonotypes with other individuals, and the difference was most pronounced in patients with signs of disease activity. The analysis was unable to tell different T cell subtypes apart. No single strong signal or clonotype linked to IBD turned up in the results, so the idea that one exists was not supported. Because patients were on differing immunosuppressive treatments, the repertoires may have picked up extra background noise and inter-individual variability. Measured by the inverse Simpson index, TCRbeta repertoire diversity was lower in IBD patients than in their healthy co-twins. No difference in repertoire similarity was observed between concordant and discordant twins, possibly owing to limited statistical power.

As to this clonotype: The antigen this receptor binds is unknown.

Spanning cysteine to phenylalanine, the CDR3 consists of 14 amino acids. No DNA sequence was recorded. This TCR came from a human donor with ulcerative colitis or Crohn's disease, or a healthy co-twin of an affected twin (not recorded which). Material for sequencing was blood. Here the chain combines TRBV12-3 or TRBV12-4 and TRBJ2-2; there is no DNA to check the TCRdb D call of TRBD2. CDR3 region: CASSLREGSGELFF.